This T cell receptor (beta chain) was profiled in a study of OX40 agonist ivuxolimab in advanced cancers. Study-wide context: The costimulatory receptor OX40 (CD134) was targeted by ivuxolimab, a fully human IgG2 agonistic monoclonal antibody. Intravenous ivuxolimab was administered to patients every 2 weeks at six dose levels: 0.01, 0.1, 0.3, 1.5, 3 and 10 mg/kg. Of the approximately 50 patients in dose escalation, about 20 had hepatocellular carcinoma, some 15 had melanoma, 9 had renal cell carcinoma and 9 had head and neck cancer. In the dose-escalation cohort, around four fifths of patients were male, and the mean age was approximately 60 years with a range of roughly 20 to 85. Patients were allowed to have had prior anti-PD-1, anti-PD-L1 or anti-CTLA-4 therapy, and less than 45% of the dose-escalation patients had previously received checkpoint inhibitors. Three dose-escalation patients achieved partial responses, one with hepatocellular carcinoma and two with cutaneous melanoma. Peripheral TCRbeta sequencing aimed to test whether ivuxolimab altered TCR sequence diversity and caused clonal T-cell expansion. The paper covers the monotherapy dose-escalation part of the phase I ivuxolimab trial, which included N of about 50 patients. The paper's findings and limits, for the study overall: After ivuxolimab, CD8+ T cells had more expanded clones than CD4+ T cells on average. In partial responders in the 0.1-3.0 mg/kg groups, normalized peripheral clonal expansion was found to be among the lowest, especially among CD8+ T cells. Low levels of normalized T-cell clonal expansion were also seen in some nonresponding patients. At doses from 0.1 to 3.0 mg/kg, clonal expansion was seen in both CD4+ and CD8+ blood T cells between baseline and week 6. Antigen specificity was not determined for the clonally expanded peripheral T cells.

To sequence the TCRbeta CDR3 region, genomic DNA was isolated from the sorted cells. The immunoSEQ Assay was used for sequencing of TCRbeta CDR3 regions. The source is immuneACCESS, and TCRdb retained only in-frame sequences with V and J called. Part of the clones is not carried over; for the studies checked, unresolved V genes explain less than half of this, and the remainder is unexplained. This sample has about 36,000 clones in its table, and around 77% of those were observed once. The ten largest clonotypes hold approximately 20% of the sample. The trial excluded patients who had a history of autoimmune disease or were on systemic immunosuppression. Peripheral blood for TCR sequencing was collected from all dose cohorts at baseline, on cycle 4 day 1, and on cycle 7 day 1. Samples were obtained from an open-label, multicenter, first-in-human phase I dose-escalation trial of ivuxolimab. The trial enrolled adults with locally advanced or metastatic head and neck squamous cell, hepatocellular, melanoma or renal cell carcinoma. CD4+ and CD8+ T cells were sorted separately from peripheral blood before TCR sequencing.

CDR1 is given as MNHNS and CDR2 as SASEGT, both from the germline V gene. The CDR3 numbers 16 residues from cysteine through phenylalanine. Only CDR3 DNA is held: 48 bases, read in frame from base 1. V is shortened by 6 bases, J by 8 bases, and the region joining them spans 25 bases. A word on this clone: Its antigen has not been determined. Base qualities are not recorded, but no much larger clone differs from it by a single base.

This receptor chain uses TRBV6-1 and TRBJ1-2; 5 matching bases give a weak D call of TRBD1. This TCR came from an adult with an advanced solid tumor such as melanoma, head and neck, liver or kidney cancer. The sequenced sample was CD4+ or CD8+ T cells sorted from blood, obtained in a trial of the OX40 agonist ivuxolimab. The CDR3 protein is CASREQTGPGVLGYTF. DNA sequence: TGTGCCAGCAGGGAACAAACGGGACCCGGGGTTCTCGGCTACACCTTC.